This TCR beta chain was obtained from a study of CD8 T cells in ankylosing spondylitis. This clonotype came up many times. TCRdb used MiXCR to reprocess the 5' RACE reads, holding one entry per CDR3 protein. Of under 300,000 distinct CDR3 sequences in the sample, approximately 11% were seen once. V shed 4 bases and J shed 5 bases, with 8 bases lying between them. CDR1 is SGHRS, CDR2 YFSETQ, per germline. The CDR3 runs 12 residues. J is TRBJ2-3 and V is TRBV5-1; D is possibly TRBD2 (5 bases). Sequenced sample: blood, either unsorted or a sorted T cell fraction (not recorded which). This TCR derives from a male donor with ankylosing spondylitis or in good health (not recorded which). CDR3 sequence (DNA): TGCGCCAGCAGCGGAGGTGTAGATACGCAGTATTTT. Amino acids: CASSGGVDTQYF.